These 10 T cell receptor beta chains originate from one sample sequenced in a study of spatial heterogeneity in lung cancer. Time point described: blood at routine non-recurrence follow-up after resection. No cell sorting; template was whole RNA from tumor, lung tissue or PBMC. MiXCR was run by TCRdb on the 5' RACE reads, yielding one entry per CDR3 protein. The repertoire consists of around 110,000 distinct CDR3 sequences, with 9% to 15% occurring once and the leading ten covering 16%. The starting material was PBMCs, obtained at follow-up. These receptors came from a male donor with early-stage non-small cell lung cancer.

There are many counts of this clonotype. The CDR3 bases are TGTGCCACCAGCAGAGAGGGCCTTAATCAGCCCCAGCATTTT. Amino acids: CATSREGLNQPQHF. This chain links TRBV15 with TRBJ1-5, with D unresolved. V lost 0 bases, J lost 4 bases, and 7 bases lay in between. In germline, CDR1 is LNHNV, CDR2 YYDKDF (reference sequence). The CDR3 covers 14 residues.

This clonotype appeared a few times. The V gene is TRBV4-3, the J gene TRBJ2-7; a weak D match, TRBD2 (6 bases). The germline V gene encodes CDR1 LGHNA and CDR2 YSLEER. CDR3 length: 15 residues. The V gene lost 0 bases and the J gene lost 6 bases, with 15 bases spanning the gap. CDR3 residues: CASSQDGRGHFEQYF. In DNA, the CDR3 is TGCGCCAGCAGCCAAGATGGGCGGGGCCACTTCGAGCAGTACTTC.

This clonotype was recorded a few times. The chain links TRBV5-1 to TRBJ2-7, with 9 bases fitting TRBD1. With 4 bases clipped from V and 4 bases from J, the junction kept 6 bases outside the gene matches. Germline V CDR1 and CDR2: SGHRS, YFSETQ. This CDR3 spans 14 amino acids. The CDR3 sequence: CASSLQGATYEQYF. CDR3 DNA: TGCGCCAGCAGCCTACAGGGGGCGACTTACGAGCAGTACTTC.

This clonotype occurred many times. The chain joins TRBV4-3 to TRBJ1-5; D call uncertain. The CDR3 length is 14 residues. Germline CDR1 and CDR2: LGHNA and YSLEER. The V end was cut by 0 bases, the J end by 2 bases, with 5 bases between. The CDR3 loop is CASSQDFGNQPQHF. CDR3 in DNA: TGCGCCAGCAGCCAAGATTTTGGCAATCAGCCCCAGCATTTT.

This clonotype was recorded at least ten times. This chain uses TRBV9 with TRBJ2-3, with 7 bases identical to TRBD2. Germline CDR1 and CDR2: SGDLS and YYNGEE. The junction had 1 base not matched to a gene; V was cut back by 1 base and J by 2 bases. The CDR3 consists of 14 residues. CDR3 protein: CASSVSGVTDTQYF. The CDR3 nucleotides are TGTGCCAGCAGCGTAAGCGGGGTCACAGATACGCAGTATTTT.

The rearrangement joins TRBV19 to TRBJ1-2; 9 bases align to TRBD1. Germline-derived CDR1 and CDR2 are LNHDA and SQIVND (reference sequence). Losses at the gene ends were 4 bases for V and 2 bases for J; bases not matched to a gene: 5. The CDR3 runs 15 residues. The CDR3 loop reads CASSTSTGGNYGYTF. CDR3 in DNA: TGTGCCAGTAGTACCTCGACAGGGGGGAACTATGGCTACACCTTC.

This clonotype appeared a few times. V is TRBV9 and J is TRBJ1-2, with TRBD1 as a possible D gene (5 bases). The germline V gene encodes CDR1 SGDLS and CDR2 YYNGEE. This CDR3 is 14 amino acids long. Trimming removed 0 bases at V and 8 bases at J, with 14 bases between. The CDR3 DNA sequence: TGTGCCAGCAGCGTAGATGGCCAGGGATACGGCTACACCTTC. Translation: CASSVDGQGYGYTF.

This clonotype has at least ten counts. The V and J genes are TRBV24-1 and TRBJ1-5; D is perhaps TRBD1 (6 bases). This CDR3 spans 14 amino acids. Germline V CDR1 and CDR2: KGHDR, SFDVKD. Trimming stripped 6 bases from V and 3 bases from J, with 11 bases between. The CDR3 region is CATSSPGVNQPQHF. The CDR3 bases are TGTGCCACCAGTTCTCCAGGGGTCAATCAGCCCCAGCATTTT.

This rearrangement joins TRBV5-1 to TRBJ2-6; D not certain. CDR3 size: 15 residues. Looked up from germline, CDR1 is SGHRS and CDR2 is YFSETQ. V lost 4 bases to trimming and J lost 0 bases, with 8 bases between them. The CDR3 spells CASSPPVSGANVLTF. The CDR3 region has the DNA TGCGCCAGCAGCCCCCCAGTCTCTGGGGCCAACGTCCTGACTTTC. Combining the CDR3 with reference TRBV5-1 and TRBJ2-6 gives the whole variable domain KAGVTQTPRYLIKTRGQQVTLSCSPISGHRSVSWYQQTPGQGLQFLFEYFSETQRNKGNFPGRFSGRQFSNSRSEMNVSTLELGDSALYLCASSPPVSGANVLTFGAGSRLTVL.

This CDR3 reads CASRPLSRLPAADTQYF. As DNA, the CDR3 is TGTGCCAGCAGACCCCTCTCACGGCTCCCCGCAGCAGATACGCAGTATTTT. The chain joins TRBV7-9 to TRBJ2-3; D is ambiguous. The CDR3 loop spans 17 amino acids. Germline-derived CDR1 and CDR2 are SEHNR and FQNEAQ (reference sequence). V gave up 6 bases and J gave up 4 bases, with 23 bases separating them.